These T cell receptor beta chains were read from a single sample in a study of cytomegalovirus exposure and HLA in healthy donors. Data came from immunoSEQ multiplex PCR; TCRdb stores just in-frame clones and leaves some out. Among 200,000 to 250,000 clones, over 80% were seen once, and the ten largest hold about a tenth. Sample: PBMCs. These receptors came from a woman aged 45-65 years in good health and CMV-seropositive. Both conserved end residues are part of each CDR3. Fields, in order: J gene, V gene, clone size, D gene, CDR3 length, CDR3 protein, CDR3 DNA. The D gene is left open where the match is weak. Only some rows state a clone size, as once, few, many or a class for expanded clones.

TRBJ2-3 | TRBV9 | once | - | 13 | CASSVASTDTQYF | TGTGCCAGCAGCGTAGCTTCGACAGATACGCAGTATTTT
TRBJ1-4 | TRBV25-1 | - | - | 15 | CASSGGWRANEKLFF | TGTGCCAGCAGTGGGGGGTGGAGGGCTAATGAAAAACTGTTTTTT
TRBJ2-7 | TRBV4-1 | once | TRBD1 | 17 | CASSLRPPGTGGEEQYF | TGCGCCAGCAGCCTACGGCCCCCCGGGACAGGGGGCGAAGAACAGTACTTC
TRBJ2-2 | TRBV27 | - | - | 15 | CASSSWTVGTGELFF | TGTGCCAGCAGTTCTTGGACAGTGGGCACCGGGGAGCTGTTTTTT
TRBJ2-1 | TRBV5-1 | - | - | 16 | CASSSSAGGPYNEQFF | TGCGCCAGCAGCTCTTCGGCCGGGGGACCCTACAATGAGCAGTTCTTC
TRBJ2-1 | TRBV11-2 | once | TRBD2 | 15 | CASSLLGGDYNEQFF | TGTGCCAGCAGCTTATTGGGGGGGGACTACAATGAGCAGTTCTTC
TRBJ1-2 | TRBV18 | - | TRBD1 | 15 | CASSPEGTGGYGYTF | TGTGCCAGCTCACCCGAAGGGACAGGGGGTTATGGCTACACCTTC
TRBJ2-1 | TRBV6-1 | - | - | 15 | CASSWGTTNNNEQFF | TGTGCCAGCAGTTGGGGGACAACGAACAACAATGAGCAGTTCTTC
TRBJ2-7 | TRBV4-1 | - | - | 14 | CASSPRGSPHEQYF | TGCGCCAGCAGCCCCAGGGGCAGTCCCCACGAGCAGTACTTC
TRBJ1-1 | TRBV5-5 | - | - | 16 | CASSSVEGTLNTEAFF | TGTGCCAGCAGCAGCGTGGAGGGGACCCTAAACACTGAAGCTTTCTTT
TRBJ2-3 | TRBV7-3 | - | TRBD2 | 14 | CASSSSGAVDTQYF | TGTGCCAGCAGCTCAAGCGGGGCTGTGGATACGCAGTATTTT
TRBJ1-3 | TRBV7-9 | - | TRBD1 | 15 | CASSSGQHYGNTIYF | TGTGCCAGCAGCTCGGGACAGCACTATGGAAACACCATATATTTT
TRBJ2-1 | TRBV5-1 | - | - | 13 | CASSLDPTSLQFF | TGCGCCAGCAGCTTGGACCCTACTAGCCTACAGTTCTTC
TRBJ1-2 | TRBV5-6 | - | - | 19 | CASSSDWWGTTQGNYGYTF | TGTGCCAGCAGCTCGGATTGGTGGGGCACGACCCAGGGCAACTATGGCTACACCTTC
TRBJ2-3 | TRBV9 | - | - | 16 | CASSPTRGAGRDTQYF | TGTGCCAGCAGCCCGACCAGGGGGGCGGGGAGGGATACGCAGTATTTT
TRBJ2-3 | TRBV4-1 | - | TRBD2 | 17 | CASSRGGSGAVTDTQYF | TGCGCCAGCAGCCGGGGTGGTAGCGGGGCCGTCACAGATACGCAGTATTTT
TRBJ1-4 | TRBV28 | - | - | 11 | CASSLGGKLFF | TGTGCCAGCAGCCTCGGAGGAAAACTGTTTTTT
TRBJ2-1 | TRBV5-1 | - | TRBD2 | 16 | CASSLEASGDYNEQFF | TGCGCCAGCAGCTTGGAGGCTAGCGGGGACTACAATGAGCAGTTCTTC
TRBJ1-5 | TRBV6-1 | - | TRBD1 | 15 | CASRKETGNNQPQHF | TGTGCCAGCAGGAAGGAGACAGGGAACAATCAGCCCCAGCATTTT
TRBJ1-2 | TRBV19 | - | - | 13 | CASSLREPSGYTF | TGTGCCAGTAGTCTAAGGGAGCCCTCCGGCTACACCTTC